The 15 T cell receptor beta chains listed next were all sequenced from one sample in a study of long-term antiretroviral therapy in people with HIV. A v3.0 immunoSEQ assay was performed at survey level. Repertoires were generated with immunoSEQ multiplex PCR, while TCRdb's copy carries only in-frame clones and drops some. The sample records around 23,000 clones, 81% being singletons. The sequencing used unsorted PBMCs, collected 4.4 years after starting antiretroviral therapy. All receptors derive from a man in his thirties or forties with HIV.

The rearrangement joins TRBV27 to TRBJ1-2; unclear D gene. In germline, CDR1 is MNHEY, CDR2 SMNVEV (reference sequence). V was shortened by 0 bases and J by 7 bases, with 12 bases between the two germline ends. This CDR3 is built from 14 residues. The CDR3: CASSLSGREGGYTF. CDR3 bases: TGTGCCAGCAGTTTATCTGGCCGGGAAGGTGGCTACACCTTC.

The rearrangement links TRBV2 to TRBJ1-1; D gene unclear. CDR3 length equals 14 residues. The germline V gene encodes CDR1 SNHLY and CDR2 FYNNEI. V was clipped by 1 base and J by 3 bases, with 9 bases between them. CDR3 amino acids: CASSEDRKHTEAFF. In DNA form, the CDR3 reads TGTGCCAGCAGTGAAGACAGAAAGCACACTGAAGCTTTCTTT.

The V gene is TRBV5-4, the J gene TRBJ2-3; D might be TRBD2 (6 bases). Trimming left V 6 bases short and J 5 bases short, with 13 bases between. Germline V gene data show CDR1 as SGHNT and CDR2 as YYREEE (reference sequence). CDR3 length equals 13 residues. CDR3 coding DNA: TGTGCCAGCACCGCGGTGGGGGGAGATACGCAGTATTTT. This translates into CASTAVGGDTQYF.

V usage is TRBV5-1 and J usage is TRBJ2-5; possible D gene TRBD1, 5 bases. Germline V gene data show CDR1 as SGHRS and CDR2 as YFSETQ. This CDR3 comprises 12 residues. Trimming left V 2 bases short and J 4 bases short, with 6 bases between. In DNA form, the CDR3 reads TGCGCCAGCAGCTTTAGGGGAGAGACCCAGTACTTC. It specifies CASSFRGETQYF.

The V gene is TRBV7-9, the J gene TRBJ1-2; 8 positions match TRBD1. The germline CDR1 and CDR2 sequences are SEHNR and FQNEAQ (reference sequence). This CDR3 region has 14 residues. With V trimmed by 3 bases and J by 4 bases, 4 bases remained unmatched. The CDR3 DNA reads TGTGCCAGCAGCTTTGAAACAGGGGGCTATGGCTACACCTTC. This gives the protein CASSFETGGYGYTF.

The rearrangement links TRBV19 to TRBJ2-3; 7 positions match TRBD1. The V gene end was trimmed by 4 bases and the J gene end by 5 bases; junction bases not matched to a gene: 9. The length of the CDR3 is 15 residues. From germline, CDR1 is LNHDA and CDR2 SQIVND (reference sequence). DNA for the CDR3: TGTGCCAGTAGTACCCGAGGGGGCGGAGAAGATACGCAGTATTTT. Its protein product is CASSTRGGGEDTQYF.

This sequence joins TRBV6-5 and TRBJ1-1; 9 nucleotides align to TRBD1. Trimming removed 5 bases from V and 1 base from J; junction bases left unmatched: 5. CDR3 length: 15 residues. Germline V CDR1 and CDR2: MNHEY, SVGAGI. The CDR3 coding sequence is TGTGCCAGCAGTCAACAGGGGGCTCCGAACACTGAAGCTTTCTTT. Translating gives CASSQQGAPNTEAFF.

V is TRBV5-5 and J is TRBJ1-1, with unresolved D. The CDR3 is made up of 14 amino acids. CDR1 SGHKS and CDR2 YYEKEE come from the germline V gene (reference sequence). Trimming left V 2 bases short and J 0 bases short, with 8 bases between. The CDR3 spells CASSLGPMNTEAFF. CDR3 bases: TGTGCCAGCAGCTTAGGGCCCATGAACACTGAAGCTTTCTTT.

The CDR3 protein is CASRPLQGRSEAFF. The DNA of the CDR3 is TGTGCCAGTAGGCCCCTACAGGGTAGGTCTGAAGCTTTCTTT. V gene TRBV19 combines with J gene TRBJ1-1, with D possibly matching TRBD1 (6 bases). The CDR3 runs to 14 residues. Trimming removed 6 bases at V and 6 bases at J, with 17 bases between. Per the germline V gene, CDR1 is LNHDA and CDR2 is SQIVND (reference sequence).

This clone came up a few times. The J gene is TRBJ2-2, the V gene TRBV25-1; tentative D call: TRBD1 (6 bases). The CDR3 is made up of 16 amino acids. Deletions cut 4 bases from V and 3 bases from J, with 15 bases between. Germline V gene lookup returns CDR1 MGHDK and CDR2 SYGVNS. In nucleotides, the CDR3 is TGTGCCAGCAGTGCACCCTCGACAGGATACACCGGGGAGCTGTTTTTT. This encodes CASSAPSTGYTGELFF.

The chain couples TRBV20-1 to TRBJ2-5; 8 bases align to TRBD1. This CDR3 spans 11 amino acids. The germline V gene encodes CDR1 DFQATT and CDR2 SNEGSKA (reference sequence). As DNA, the CDR3 is TGCGGGGGACAGGTCCAAGAGACCCAGTACTTC. Protein sequence: CGGQVQETQYF.

This clone was counted only a few times. V gene TRBV7-3 combines with J gene TRBJ2-3; the D is unclear. The V gene's germline CDR1 is SGHTA and CDR2 FQGTGA. V shed 0 bases and J shed 4 bases, with 14 bases lying between them. The CDR3 covers 16 residues. CDR3 in amino acids: CASSLTLAGGPDTQYF. The CDR3 nucleotides are TGTGCCAGCAGCTTAACGTTGGCAGGTGGGCCAGATACGCAGTATTTT.

The chain couples TRBV7-2 to TRBJ2-7, with D possibly TRBD1 on 6 matching bases. Germline CDR1 SGHTA, CDR2 FQGNSA. The CDR3 spans 17 residues. V lost 1 base to trimming and J lost 8 bases, with 24 bases between them. The CDR3 DNA reads TGTGCCAGCAGCTTAGAACCTCCTTACAATACAGGGAGCCAGCAGTACTTC. This gives the protein CASSLEPPYNTGSQQYF.

This chain joins TRBV2 and TRBJ1-1; D gene unclear. CDR1 is SNHLY, CDR2 FYNNEI, per germline. The CDR3 has 14 amino acids. V was pared by 6 bases and J by 0 bases, with 11 bases between. CDR3 nucleotide sequence: TGTGCCAGCAGAGAGGTCCCCTTGAACACTGAAGCTTTCTTT. Protein sequence: CASREVPLNTEAFF.

The J gene is TRBJ2-7, the V gene TRBV10-3; the D is unclear. The CDR3 covers 13 residues. The V end was cut by 0 bases, the J end by 5 bases, with 8 bases between. CDR1 and CDR2 from the germline V gene are ENHRY and SYGVKD. The CDR3 nucleotides read TGTGCCATCAGTGAGTCGGGGAAAAACGAGCAGTACTTC. Encoded protein: CAISESGKNEQYF.